This T cell receptor (beta chain) emerged from a study of T cell repertoires in cytomegalovirus infection. Germline V gene sequence: CDR1 SNHLY, CDR2 FYNNEI. V dropped 0 bases and J dropped 10; count of bases not matched to a gene: 6. The CDR3 loop spans 16 amino acids. In TCRdb, the reads were re-called with MiXCR into one record per CDR3 protein. Among around 530,000 distinct CDR3 sequences listed, around 27% were seen once. The clonotype comes from a human donor in good health (CMV status not recorded). Some clones in this sample may be carry-over from other donors' samples. Specimen: PBMCs. The rearrangement links TRBV2 to TRBJ2-1, with TRBD2 matching over 13 bases. This CDR3 is CASSEATGLAGDEQFF. Written as DNA, the CDR3 is TGTGCCAGCAGTGAAGCTACAGGACTAGCGGGAGACGAGCAGTTCTTC.